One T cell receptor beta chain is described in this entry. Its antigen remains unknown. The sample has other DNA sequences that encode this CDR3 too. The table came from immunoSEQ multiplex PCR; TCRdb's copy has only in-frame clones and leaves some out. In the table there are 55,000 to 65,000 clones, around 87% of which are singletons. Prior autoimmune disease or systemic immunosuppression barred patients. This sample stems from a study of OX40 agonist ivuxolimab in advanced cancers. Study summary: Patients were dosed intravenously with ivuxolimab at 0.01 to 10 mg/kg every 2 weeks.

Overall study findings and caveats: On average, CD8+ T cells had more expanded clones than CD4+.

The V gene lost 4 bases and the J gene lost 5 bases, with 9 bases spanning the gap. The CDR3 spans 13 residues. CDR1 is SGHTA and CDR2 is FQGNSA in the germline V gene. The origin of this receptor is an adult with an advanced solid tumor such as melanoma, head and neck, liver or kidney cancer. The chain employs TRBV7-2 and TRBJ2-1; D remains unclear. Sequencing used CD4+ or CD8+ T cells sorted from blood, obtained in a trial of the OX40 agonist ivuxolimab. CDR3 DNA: TGTGCCAGCAGCTCGTGGTATAACAATGAGCAGTTCTTC. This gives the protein CASSSWYNNEQFF. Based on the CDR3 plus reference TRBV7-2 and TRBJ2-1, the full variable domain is GAGVSQSPSNKVTEKGKDVELRCDPISGHTALYWYRQSLGQGLEFLIYFQGNSAPDKSGLPSDRFSAERTGGSVSTLTIQRTQQEDSAVYLCASSSWYNNEQFFGPGTRLTVL.